The 8 T cell receptor beta chains in this list originate from one sample, sequenced in a study of cytomegalovirus exposure and HLA in healthy donors. The PCR contained 60 Vbeta and 13 Jbeta primers. Some clones are missing from TCRdb's copy, which holds only in-frame ones; the method was immunoSEQ multiplex PCR. In the table there are roughly 130,000 clones, 66% of which are singletons. What was sequenced was PBMCs. The receptors here all came from a man in his late teens or twenties in good health and CMV-seronegative.

V and J are TRBV14 and TRBJ2-7, with D possibly being TRBD2 (5 bases). This CDR3 spans 15 amino acids. Germline V CDR1 and CDR2: SGHDN, FVKESK. Between the trimmed V and J ends, which lost 1 base and 2 bases, there was a span of 12 bases. The DNA of the CDR3 is TGTGCCAGCAGCCAAGGGGGTGGGAGAACCTACGAGCAGTACTTC. Amino acids: CASSQGGGRTYEQYF.

The gene calls are TRBV9 and TRBJ2-1; a possible D gene is TRBD2 (5 bases). V was shortened by 3 bases and J by 5 bases, with 15 bases between the two germline ends. In germline, CDR1 is SGDLS, CDR2 YYNGEE. The CDR3 covers 15 residues. The CDR3 region is CASSGHRGINNEQFF. The CDR3 DNA sequence: TGTGCCAGCAGCGGACACCGGGGAATCAACAATGAGCAGTTCTTC.

The chain joins TRBV20-1 to TRBJ1-2, with a possible D match to TRBD1 (5 bases). V was shortened by 6 bases and J by 7 bases, with 12 bases between the two germline ends. This CDR3 has 11 amino acids. Germline CDR1 is DFQATT and CDR2 is SNEGSKA (reference sequence). Here the CDR3 DNA reads TGCAGTGCCGTAAGTCAGGGTGGCTACACCTTC. It codes for CSAVSQGGYTF.

The rearrangement joins TRBV30 to TRBJ2-5; the D gene is possibly TRBD2 (8 bases). Trimming removed 0 bases from V and 10 bases from J, with 30 bases in between. The CDR3 is made up of 18 amino acids. Germline assignment: CDR1 GTSNPN and CDR2 SVGIG (reference sequence). The CDR3 here is CAWSVLPPDRWRSGGQYF. The CDR3 nucleotides are TGTGCCTGGAGTGTACTCCCCCCGGACAGGTGGCGGAGCGGGGGCCAGTACTTC.

J is TRBJ2-5 and V is TRBV11-2; 11 bases are shared with TRBD2. CDR1 and CDR2 from the germline V gene are SGHAT and FQNNGV. This CDR3 spans 16 amino acids. With 1 base clipped from V and 4 bases from J, the junction kept 5 bases outside the gene matches. The CDR3, as DNA: TGTGCCAGCAGCTTAGGTCCTAGCGGGAGGACAGAGACCCAGTACTTC. Protein sequence: CASSLGPSGRTETQYF.

There are a few counts of this clone. This rearrangement joins TRBV5-1 to TRBJ2-7; 8 nucleotides agree with TRBD2. The CDR3 is 17 residues long. Per the germline V gene, CDR1 is SGHRS and CDR2 is YFSETQ. Trimming removed 0 bases from V and 5 bases from J; junction bases left unmatched: 13. CDR3 DNA: TGCGCCAGCAGCTTGGGGCGTAAAACGGGAGGGGCGGACGAGCAGTACTTC. Amino acid sequence: CASSLGRKTGGADEQYF.

The chain recombines TRBV6-5 with TRBJ2-1; D is possibly TRBD2 (6 bases). V was cut by 6 bases and J by 3 bases, with 12 bases left in between. Germline V gene lookup returns CDR1 MNHEY and CDR2 SVGAGI. CDR3 length: 14 residues. The CDR3: CASSPGEGYNEQFF. The CDR3 region has the DNA TGTGCCAGCAGCCCGGGAGAAGGCTACAATGAGCAGTTCTTC.

This clone has a handful of counts. The chain couples TRBV15 to TRBJ2-7, with 10 bases aligning to TRBD2. Germline assignment: CDR1 LNHNV and CDR2 YYDKDF (reference sequence). The CDR3 contains 14 residues. V shed 8 bases and J 2 bases; nucleotides not matched to a gene: 6. The CDR3 DNA sequence: TGTGCCACCCGAGCGGGGGGGTTCGCCTACGAGCAGTACTTC. Residues: CATRAGGFAYEQYF.